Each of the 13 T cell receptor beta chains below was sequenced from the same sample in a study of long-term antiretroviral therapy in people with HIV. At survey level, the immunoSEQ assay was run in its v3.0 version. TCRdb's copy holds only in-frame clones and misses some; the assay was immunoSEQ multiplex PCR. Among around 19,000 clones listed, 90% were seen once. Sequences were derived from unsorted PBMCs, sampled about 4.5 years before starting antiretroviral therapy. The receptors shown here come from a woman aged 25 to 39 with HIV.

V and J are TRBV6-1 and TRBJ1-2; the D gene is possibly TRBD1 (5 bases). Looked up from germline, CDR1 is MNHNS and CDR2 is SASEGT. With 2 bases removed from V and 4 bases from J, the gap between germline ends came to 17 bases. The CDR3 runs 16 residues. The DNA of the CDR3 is TGTGCCAGCAGTGAACGACAGTACGCTTCTCCCTATGGCTACACCTTC. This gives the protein CASSERQYASPYGYTF.

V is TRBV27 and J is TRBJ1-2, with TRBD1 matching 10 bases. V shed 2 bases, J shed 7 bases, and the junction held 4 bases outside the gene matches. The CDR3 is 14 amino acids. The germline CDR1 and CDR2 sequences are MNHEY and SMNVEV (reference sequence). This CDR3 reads CASSLKDRGFGYTF. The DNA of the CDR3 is TGTGCCAGCAGTTTAAAGGACAGGGGGTTTGGCTACACCTTC.

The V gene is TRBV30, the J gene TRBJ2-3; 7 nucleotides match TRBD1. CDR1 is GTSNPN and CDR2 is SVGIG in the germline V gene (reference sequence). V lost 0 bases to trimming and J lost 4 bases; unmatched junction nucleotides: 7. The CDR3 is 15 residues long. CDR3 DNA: TGTGCCTGGAGTGTTGGGACAGTCTTGGCAGATACGCAGTATTTT. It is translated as CAWSVGTVLADTQYF. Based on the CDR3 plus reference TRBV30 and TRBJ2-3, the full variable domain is SQTIHQWPATLVQPVGSPLSLECTVEGTSNPNLYWYRQAAGRGLQLLFYSVGIGQISSEVPQNLSASRPQDRQFILSSKKLLLSDSGFYLCAWSVGTVLADTQYFGPGTRLTVL.

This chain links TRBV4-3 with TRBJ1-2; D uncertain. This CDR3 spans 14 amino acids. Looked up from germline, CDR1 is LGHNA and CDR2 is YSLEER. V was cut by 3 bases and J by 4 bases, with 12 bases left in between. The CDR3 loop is CASSQQAAGYGYTF. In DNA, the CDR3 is TGCGCCAGCAGCCAGCAGGCGGCGGGCTATGGCTACACCTTC.

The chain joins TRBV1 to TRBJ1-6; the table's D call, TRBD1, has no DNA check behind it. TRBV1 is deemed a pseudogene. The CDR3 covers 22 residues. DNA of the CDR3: TGCACCAGCAGCCAAGATTTTCCACATAGGTACAGGGGTGGCTCCTATAATTCACCCCTCCACTTT. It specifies CTSSQDFPHRYRGGSYNSPLHF.

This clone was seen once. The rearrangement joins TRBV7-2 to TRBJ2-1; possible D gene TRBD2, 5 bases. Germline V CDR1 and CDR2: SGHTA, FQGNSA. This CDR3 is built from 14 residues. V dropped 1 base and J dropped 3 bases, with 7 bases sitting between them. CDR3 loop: CASSLDGGYNEQFF. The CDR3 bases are TGTGCCAGCAGCTTAGACGGAGGCTACAATGAGCAGTTCTTC.

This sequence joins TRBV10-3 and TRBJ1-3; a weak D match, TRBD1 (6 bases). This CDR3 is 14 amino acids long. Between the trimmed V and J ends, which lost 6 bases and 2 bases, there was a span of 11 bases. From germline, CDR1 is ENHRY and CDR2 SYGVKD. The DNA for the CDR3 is TGTGCCATCAGAGGGACACCTCCTGGAAACACCATATATTTT. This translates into CAIRGTPPGNTIYF.

CDR3 in amino acids: CASSSRPGTGGSTDTQYF. In nucleotides, the CDR3 is TGTGCCAGCAGTTCCCGACCCGGGACAGGGGGTTCCACAGATACGCAGTATTTT. The chain recombines TRBV27 with TRBJ2-3, with TRBD1 matching 11 bases. The CDR3 has 18 residues. Trimming removed 4 bases from V and 2 bases from J; junction bases left unmatched: 11. Germline CDR1 MNHEY, CDR2 SMNVEV (reference sequence).

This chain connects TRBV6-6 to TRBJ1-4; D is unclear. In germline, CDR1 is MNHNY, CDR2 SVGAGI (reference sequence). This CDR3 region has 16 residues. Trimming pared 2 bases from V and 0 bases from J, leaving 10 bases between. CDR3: CASSYMKVATNEKLFF. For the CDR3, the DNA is TGTGCCAGCAGTTACATGAAGGTTGCAACTAATGAAAAACTGTTTTTT.

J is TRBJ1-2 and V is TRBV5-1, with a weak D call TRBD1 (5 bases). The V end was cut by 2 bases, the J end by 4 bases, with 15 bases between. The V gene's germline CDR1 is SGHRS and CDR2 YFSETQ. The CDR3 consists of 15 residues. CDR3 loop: CASSLVGVMSYGYTF. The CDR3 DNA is TGCGCCAGCAGCTTAGTAGGGGTGATGAGCTATGGCTACACCTTC.

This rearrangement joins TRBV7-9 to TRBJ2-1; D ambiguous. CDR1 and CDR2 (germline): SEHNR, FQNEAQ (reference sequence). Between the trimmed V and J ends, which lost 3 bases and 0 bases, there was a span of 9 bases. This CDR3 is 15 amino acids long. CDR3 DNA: TGTGCCAGCAGCTTTTCGGAGACCTCCTACAATGAGCAGTTCTTC. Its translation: CASSFSETSYNEQFF.

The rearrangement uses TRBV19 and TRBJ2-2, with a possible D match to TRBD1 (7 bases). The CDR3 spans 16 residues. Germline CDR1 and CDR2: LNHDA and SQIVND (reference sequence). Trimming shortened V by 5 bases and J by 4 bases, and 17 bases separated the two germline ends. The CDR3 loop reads CASSPAGGRITGELFF. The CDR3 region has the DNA TGTGCCAGTAGTCCTGCAGGGGGGCGTATCACCGGGGAGCTGTTTTTT.

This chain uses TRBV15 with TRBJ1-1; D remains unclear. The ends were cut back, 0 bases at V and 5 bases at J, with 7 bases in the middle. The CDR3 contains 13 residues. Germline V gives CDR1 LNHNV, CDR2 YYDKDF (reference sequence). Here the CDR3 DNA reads TGTGCCACCAGCAGAGATTTGCAAACTGAAGCTTTCTTT. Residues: CATSRDLQTEAFF. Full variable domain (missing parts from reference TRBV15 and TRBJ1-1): DAMVIQNPRYQVTQFGKPVTLSCSQTLNHNVMYWYQQKSSQAPKLLFHYYDKDFNNEADTPDNFQSRRPNTSFCFLDIRSPGLGDTAMYLCATSRDLQTEAFFGQGTRLTVV.